The 24 T cell receptor beta chains below all came from one sample that was sequenced in a study of cytomegalovirus exposure and HLA in healthy donors. Profiling relied on immunoSEQ multiplex PCR, and the TCRdb table lists in-frame clones only, not all of them. The sample holds more than 300,000 clones; 86% are singletons and the top ten take roughly 0.8%. The sequenced material came from PBMCs. These receptors all stem from a woman aged 18-29 years in good health and CMV-seronegative.

This chain links TRBV10-1 with TRBJ2-7; 14 bases are a match to TRBD2. With V trimmed by 6 bases and J by 6 bases, 16 bases remained unmatched. The CDR3 covers 18 residues. Germline V lookup: CDR1 WNHNN, CDR2 SYGVQD (reference sequence). CDR3 coding DNA: TGCGCCAGCAGCCCATCCCAAGGCCCGACTAGCGGGAGGGGCGAGCAGTACTTC. It yields the protein CASSPSQGPTSGRGEQYF.

The table lists this clone with a few counts. The chain recombines TRBV4-1 with TRBJ1-2; perhaps TRBD1 as D (6 bases). Trimming cost V 0 bases and J 4 bases, with 6 bases left between them. CDR1 is MGHRA and CDR2 is YSYEKL in the germline V gene. The CDR3 has 13 residues. The DNA of the CDR3 is TGCGCCAGCAGCCAAGACAGGGGCTATGGCTACACCTTC. This codes for CASSQDRGYGYTF.

The rearrangement links TRBV2 to TRBJ2-1; TRBD1 might be the D (6 bases). In germline, CDR1 is SNHLY, CDR2 FYNNEI. This CDR3 region has 16 residues. Trimming cost V 2 bases and J 6 bases, with 17 bases left between them. CDR3 in DNA: TGTGCCAGCAGTGAATTAAGGGGAAGGGGGTCCAATGAGCAGTTCTTC. It translates to CASSELRGRGSNEQFF.

The gene calls are TRBV4-1 and TRBJ2-7; D perhaps matches TRBD2 (5 bases). The V gene's germline CDR1 is MGHRA and CDR2 YSYEKL. The ends were cut back, 4 bases at V and 0 bases at J, with 16 bases in the middle. The CDR3 is made up of 16 amino acids. In nucleotides, the CDR3 is TGCGCCAGCAGCCGATCACTAGTCCCCGGCTCCTACGAGCAGTACTTC. As protein: CASSRSLVPGSYEQYF.

This chain connects TRBV2 to TRBJ2-3; TRBD2 aligns across 7 bases. CDR1 and CDR2 from the germline V gene are SNHLY and FYNNEI. The CDR3 is made up of 14 amino acids. V gave up 10 bases and J gave up 2 bases; unmatched junction bases: 9. CDR3 sequence reads: CATSTGTNTDTQYF. For the CDR3, the DNA is TGTGCCACCTCGACCGGGACTAACACAGATACGCAGTATTTT.

For this clone: This CDR3 is also generated by other DNA sequences in the sample. This chain links TRBV18 with TRBJ1-3, with TRBD1 identical over 7 bases. The CDR3 has 15 residues. Germline CDR1 is KGHSH and CDR2 is LQKENI. Germline trimming cut 3 bases from V and 0 bases from J; bases unmatched to any gene: 2. The CDR3 region is CASSPDRSSGNTIYF. DNA for the CDR3: TGTGCCAGCTCACCGGACAGGAGCTCTGGAAACACCATATATTTT.

This chain joins TRBV28 and TRBJ2-7, with 10 bases identical to TRBD1. J gave up 2 bases and V 5 bases, and 6 bases lay outside the gene matches. This CDR3 contains 15 residues. CDR1 MDHEN and CDR2 SYDVKM come from the germline V gene. CDR3 in DNA: TGTGCCAGCAGTACCTTGGACAGGGGGACCTACGAGCAGTACTTC. This encodes CASSTLDRGTYEQYF.

This chain connects TRBV9 to TRBJ2-3; 10 nucleotides line up with TRBD2. V was pared by 2 bases and J by 4 bases, with 7 bases of the junction left unmatched. This CDR3 is built from 16 residues. CDR1 and CDR2 from the germline V gene are SGDLS and YYNGEE. The CDR3 loop reads CASSVFSGGPADTQYF. For the CDR3, the DNA is TGTGCCAGCAGCGTCTTTAGCGGGGGGCCAGCAGATACGCAGTATTTT.

DNA for the CDR3: TGCGCCAGCAGCTTGGGACAGGGCCTTTCCTACGAGCAGTACTTC. This translates into CASSLGQGLSYEQYF. V gene TRBV5-1 combines with J gene TRBJ2-7; 7 bases align to TRBD1. Germline CDR1 and CDR2: SGHRS and YFSETQ. J gave up 1 base and V 0 bases, and 4 bases lay outside the gene matches. The CDR3 length is 15 residues.

In its sample, this clone was seen once. The chain employs TRBV5-1 and TRBJ2-1; a weak D match, TRBD1 (6 bases). Germline V gene data show CDR1 as SGHRS and CDR2 as YFSETQ. The CDR3 loop spans 13 amino acids. With 4 bases removed from V and 6 bases from J, the gap between germline ends came to 11 bases. DNA of the CDR3: TGCGCCAGCAGCCTGCAAGGGGGCAATGAGCAGTTCTTC. It specifies CASSLQGGNEQFF.

The gene calls are TRBV6-1 and TRBJ1-1; 9 bases line up with TRBD1. The CDR3 is 13 residues long. CDR1 is MNHNS and CDR2 is SASEGT in the germline V gene. V dropped 9 bases and J dropped 3; count of bases not matched to a gene: 5. The CDR3 DNA reads TGTGCCAGTAGGACAGGGGTAGACACTGAAGCTTTCTTT. Protein sequence: CASRTGVDTEAFF.

CDR3 nucleotides: TGTGCCAGCAGCTCCGACCCGGGACTTTACAATGAGCAGTTCTTC. This translates into CASSSDPGLYNEQFF. The gene calls are TRBV7-3 and TRBJ2-1; TRBD2 might be the D (6 bases). Germline V gene sequence: CDR1 SGHTA, CDR2 FQGTGA. Trimming removed 4 bases from V and 4 bases from J, with 14 bases in between. The CDR3 extends over 15 amino acids.

This CDR3 reads CASSGPRDRAEPNTEAFF. The CDR3, as DNA: TGCGCCAGCAGCGGCCCCCGGGACAGGGCAGAACCTAACACTGAAGCTTTCTTT. This rearrangement joins TRBV5-1 to TRBJ1-1; TRBD1 matches 9 bases. The CDR3 is 18 residues long. V trimming: 4 bases; J trimming: 2 bases; junction bases outside the gene matches: 15. Per germline, CDR1 SGHRS and CDR2 YFSETQ.

The gene calls are TRBV6-1 and TRBJ2-7; 7 bases agree with TRBD1. Unmatched junction bases numbered 8, after V lost 6 bases and J lost 3 bases. Germline V CDR1 and CDR2: MNHNS, SASEGT. CDR3 length: 14 amino acids. The CDR3 DNA follows: TGTGCCAGCAGAGTCCGGGACAGTTTCTACGAGCAGTACTTC. Amino acids: CASRVRDSFYEQYF.

The chain uses TRBV20-1 and TRBJ1-1; D is undetermined. This CDR3 spans 9 amino acids. Germline CDR1 is DFQATT and CDR2 is SNEGSKA (reference sequence). Deletions cut 7 bases from V and 13 bases from J, with 13 bases between. This CDR3 is CSVRGIGFF. As DNA, the CDR3 is TGCAGTGTCAGAGGGATCGGTTTCTTT.

On this clone itself: A single base separates this from a much larger clone, so it may be a read error. The chain combines TRBV11-2 with TRBJ2-7; D may be TRBD2 (5 bases). The CDR3 runs to 14 residues. The germline V gene encodes CDR1 SGHAT and CDR2 FQNNGV. In nucleotides, the CDR3 is TGTGCCAACAGCTTTGAGGGCCCAACCTACGAGCAGTACTTC. Translating it yields CANSFEGPTYEQYF.

V is TRBV10-1 and J is TRBJ1-3; no clear D. With 3 bases removed from V and 1 base from J, the gap between germline ends came to 10 bases. The germline V gene encodes CDR1 WNHNN and CDR2 SYGVQD (reference sequence). The CDR3 runs to 15 residues. For the CDR3, the DNA is TGCGCCAGCAGTGATCTCGGGATTTCTGGAAACACCATATATTTT. It translates to CASSDLGISGNTIYF.

The rearrangement uses TRBV25-1 and TRBJ2-3, with D perhaps matching TRBD2 (6 bases). CDR1 and CDR2 from the germline V gene are MGHDK and SYGVNS. This CDR3 has 11 residues. V lost 6 bases, J lost 5 bases, and 6 bases lay in between. The CDR3 sequence: CASRRGDTQYF. Here the CDR3 DNA reads TGTGCCAGCAGGCGGGGAGATACGCAGTATTTT.

The J gene is TRBJ1-1, the V gene TRBV18; D possibly corresponds to TRBD1 (5 bases). This CDR3 is built from 16 residues. The V and J ends lost 4 bases and 10 bases respectively, with 25 bases between them. Germline assignment: CDR1 KGHSH and CDR2 LQKENI. CDR3 in amino acids: CASSQIVGSTGMGAFF. Written as DNA, the CDR3 is TGTGCCAGCTCACAAATTGTAGGTTCAACAGGTATGGGAGCTTTCTTT.

This chain connects TRBV7-9 to TRBJ2-3; 7 bases are shared with TRBD2. The trim removed 3 bases at V and 0 bases at J, leaving 3 bases unmatched. The CDR3 is 15 amino acids. Germline CDR1 SEHNR, CDR2 FQNEAQ (reference sequence). CDR3: CASSFSSGSTDTQYF. The CDR3 nucleotides are TGTGCCAGCAGCTTCTCTAGCGGTAGCACAGATACGCAGTATTTT.

V and J are TRBV2 and TRBJ1-1; D is undetermined. The CDR3 consists of 14 residues. V was clipped by 4 bases and J by 3 bases, with 12 bases between them. Germline assignment: CDR1 SNHLY and CDR2 FYNNEI. This CDR3 reads CASSVLVGYTEAFF. The CDR3 DNA is TGTGCCAGCAGTGTTCTGGTCGGGTACACTGAAGCTTTCTTT. Full variable domain (rest looked up from reference TRBV2 and TRBJ1-1): EPEVTQTPSHQVTQMGQEVILRCVPISNHLYFYWYRQILGQKVEFLVSFYNNEISEKSEIFDDQFSVERPDGSNFTLKIRSTKLEDSAMYFCASSVLVGYTEAFFGQGTRLTVV.

V usage is TRBV2 and J usage is TRBJ1-2; TRBD1 matches 9 bases. Germline trimming cut 6 bases from V and 7 bases from J; bases unmatched to any gene: 9. This CDR3 is 14 amino acids long. CDR1 and CDR2 (germline): SNHLY, FYNNEI. CDR3 DNA: TGTGCCAGCAGGGAATTACAGGGGGCCGGTGGCTACACCTTC. As protein: CASRELQGAGGYTF.

This chain joins TRBV28 and TRBJ1-4; TRBD1 aligns across 7 bases. The CDR3 spans 14 residues. V lost 4 bases and J lost 8; bases outside the gene matches: 7. From germline, CDR1 is MDHEN and CDR2 SYDVKM. The CDR3 DNA sequence: TGTGCCAGCAGTTCCGGGACAGCCCTCGAAAAACTGTTTTTT. Translated, it gives CASSSGTALEKLFF.

The rearrangement uses TRBV11-2 and TRBJ2-1; possible D gene TRBD2, 7 bases. V lost 0 bases, J lost 9 bases, and 15 bases lay in between. This CDR3 contains 15 residues. Germline assignment: CDR1 SGHAT and CDR2 FQNNGV. The CDR3 coding sequence is TGTGCCAGCAGCTTAGATCACCGGGGGGCCGGTGAGCAGTTCTTC. It codes for CASSLDHRGAGEQFF.